Presented here are 14 T cell receptor beta chains from one specimen sequenced in a study of T cell responses to AZD1222 COVID-19 vaccine. Clones were read by immunoSEQ multiplex PCR, and TCRdb kept only the in-frame ones, dropping some. In the table there are about 97,000 clones, more than 75% of which are singletons. The sample consisted of peripheral blood, taken 28 days after the second AZD1222 dose. Receptor source: an adult who received the AZD1222 COVID-19 vaccine.

This clone occurred once. This rearrangement joins TRBV11-3 to TRBJ1-4, with 8 bases lining up with TRBD1. Germline CDR1 SGHNT, CDR2 YENEEA. The junction had 8 bases not matched to a gene; V was cut back by 1 base and J by 4 bases. The CDR3 length is 17 residues. Here the CDR3 reads CASSLVGGQEVNEKLFF. CDR3 coding DNA: TGTGCCAGCAGCTTAGTGGGGGGACAGGAAGTTAATGAAAAACTGTTTTTT.

Only one count was recorded for this clone. This chain connects TRBV18 to TRBJ2-3; 7 bases match TRBD2. The V gene end was trimmed by 2 bases and the J gene end by 3 bases; junction bases not matched to a gene: 2. The CDR3 runs to 14 residues. CDR1 and CDR2 (germline): KGHSH, LQKENI. The CDR3 loop is CASSPGRATDTQYF. The CDR3 nucleotides are TGTGCCAGCTCACCAGGGAGGGCGACAGATACGCAGTATTTT.

The chain is built from TRBV2 and TRBJ2-2; D is perhaps TRBD1 (5 bases). This CDR3 has 15 residues. CDR1 and CDR2 (germline): SNHLY, FYNNEI. V lost 3 bases and J lost 3, with 11 bases in between. In DNA, the CDR3 is TGTGCCAGCAGTGATTTTGGCAGGGACACCGGGGAGCTGTTTTTT. Amino acids: CASSDFGRDTGELFF.

The chain links TRBV2 to TRBJ2-7, with D uncertain. The V gene lost 1 base and the J gene lost 7 bases, with 11 bases spanning the gap. Germline V CDR1 and CDR2: SNHLY, FYNNEI. The CDR3 length is 13 residues. CDR3 sequence: CASSEDPLGEQYF. The CDR3 region has the DNA TGTGCCAGCAGTGAAGACCCCTTGGGGGAGCAGTACTTC.

V and J are TRBV7-9 and TRBJ1-6; D is undetermined. This CDR3 contains 14 residues. Trimming took off 1 base at V and 8 bases at J, with 9 bases between the two ends. Germline V gene data show CDR1 as SEHNR and CDR2 as FQNEAQ (reference sequence). The DNA for the CDR3 is TGTGCCAGCAGCTTAGTAGTCATACATTCACCCCTCCACTTT. This gives the protein CASSLVVIHSPLHF.

The rearrangement joins TRBV5-4 to TRBJ1-6; D is undetermined. The CDR3 has 14 residues. Germline lookup yields CDR1 SGHNT and CDR2 YYREEE (reference sequence). The ends were cut back, 4 bases at V and 7 bases at J, with 12 bases in the middle. The CDR3 spells CASSGGFLNSPLHF. DNA of the CDR3: TGTGCCAGCAGCGGAGGGTTTTTGAATTCACCCCTCCACTTT. Full variable domain (remainder filled in from reference TRBV5-4 and TRBJ1-6): ETGVTQSPTHLIKTRGQQVTLRCSSQSGHNTVSWYQQALGQGPQFIFQYYREEENGRGNFPPRFSGLQFPNYSSELNVNALELDDSALYLCASSGGFLNSPLHFGNGTRLTVT.

In this sample, this clone turned up once. The chain links TRBV7-3 to TRBJ2-5; D possibly uses TRBD1 or TRBD2 (5 bases each). CDR3 size: 14 residues. CDR1 and CDR2 (germline): SGHTA, FQGTGA. The V end was cut by 3 bases, the J end by 4 bases, with 12 bases between. The CDR3 reads CASSFGGGRETQYF. The CDR3 region has the DNA TGTGCCAGCAGCTTCGGTGGGGGAAGAGAGACCCAGTACTTC.

The CDR3 DNA sequence: TGTGCCAGCCAGACCACCTGGGGCGAGACCTCCTACGAGCAGTACTTC. It is translated as CASQTTWGETSYEQYF. This chain joins TRBV28 and TRBJ2-7; TRBD1 is a possible D gene (5 bases). The CDR3 totals 16 residues. Germline CDR1 reads MDHEN; CDR2 reads SYDVKM. V gave up 8 bases and J gave up 0 bases, with 20 bases separating them. Supplemented by reference TRBV28 and TRBJ2-7, the full variable domain reads DVKVTQSSRYLVKRTGEKVFLECVQDMDHENMFWYRQDPGLGLRLIYFSYDVKMKEKGDIPEGYSVSREKKERFSLILESASTNQTSMYLCASQTTWGETSYEQYFGPGTRLTVT.

The gene calls are TRBV20-1 and TRBJ2-4; D might be TRBD1 or TRBD2, each matching 5 bases. Germline CDR1 DFQATT, CDR2 SNEGSKA (reference sequence). V lost 3 bases and J 7 bases, leaving 19 bases between the germline ends. The CDR3 spans 15 residues. As DNA, the CDR3 is TGCAGTGCTAGTCGTCGAGGCCCCCGGGGCAACATTCAGTACTTC. This sequence encodes CSASRRGPRGNIQYF.

There are a few counts of this clone. Other DNA variants within this sample encode the same CDR3. The rearrangement links TRBV24-1 to TRBJ2-3; 8 nucleotides align to TRBD1. This CDR3 contains 16 residues. The germline CDR1 and CDR2 sequences are KGHDR and SFDVKD. J gave up 0 bases and V 0 bases, and 1 base lay outside the gene matches. Here the CDR3 reads CATSDLGQGSTDTQYF. The CDR3, as DNA: TGTGCCACCAGTGATTTGGGACAGGGAAGCACAGATACGCAGTATTTT.

This chain connects TRBV5-4 to TRBJ2-3; 7 positions match TRBD1. From germline, CDR1 is SGHNT and CDR2 YYREEE (reference sequence). The trim removed 1 base at V and 2 bases at J, leaving 4 bases unmatched. This CDR3 has 15 amino acids. The CDR3 loop reads CASSLWGTVTDTQYF. The CDR3 DNA sequence: TGTGCCAGCAGCTTGTGGGGGACAGTCACAGATACGCAGTATTTT.

This CDR3 reads CASSDTDKSYNEQFF. CDR3 DNA: TGTGCCAGCAGTGACACAGATAAGTCTTACAATGAGCAGTTCTTC. V gene TRBV6-4 combines with J gene TRBJ2-1; the D is unclear. Germline loops: CDR1 MRHNA, CDR2 SNTAGT. The CDR3 has 15 residues. Trimming removed 2 bases from V and 4 bases from J, with 12 bases in between.

V and J are TRBV10-3 and TRBJ2-1; 8 bases agree with TRBD2. Germline values: CDR1 ENHRY, CDR2 SYGVKD. The V segment lost 8 bases and the J segment 2 bases; nucleotides outside the gene matches: 8. This CDR3 has 15 amino acids. This chain's CDR3 is CAIGSGRATYNEQFF. CDR3 sequence (DNA): TGTGCCATCGGCAGCGGGAGAGCCACCTACAATGAGCAGTTCTTC.

The chain uses TRBV6-2 or TRBV6-3 and TRBJ2-1; 10 positions match TRBD2. The length of the CDR3 is 15 residues. After removal of 0 bases from V and 5 bases from J, the junction contained 1 base not matched to a gene. Per germline, CDR1 MNHEY and CDR2 SVGEGT. This CDR3 is CASSYSLAGDNEQFF. As DNA, the CDR3 is TGTGCCAGCAGTTACTCTCTAGCGGGAGACAATGAGCAGTTCTTC.